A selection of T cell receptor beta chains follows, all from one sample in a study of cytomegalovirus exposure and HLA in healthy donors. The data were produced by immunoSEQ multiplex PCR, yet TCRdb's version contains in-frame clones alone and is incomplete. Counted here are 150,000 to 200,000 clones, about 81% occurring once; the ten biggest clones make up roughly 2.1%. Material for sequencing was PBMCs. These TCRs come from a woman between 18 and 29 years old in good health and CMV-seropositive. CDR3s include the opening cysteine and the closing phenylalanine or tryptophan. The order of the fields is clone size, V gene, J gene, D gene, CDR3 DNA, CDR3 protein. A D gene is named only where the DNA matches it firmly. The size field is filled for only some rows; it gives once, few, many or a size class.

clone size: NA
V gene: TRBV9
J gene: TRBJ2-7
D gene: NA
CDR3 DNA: TGTGCCAGCAGCCCAGGGGATCGCGAGCAGTACTTC
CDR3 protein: CASSPGDREQYF

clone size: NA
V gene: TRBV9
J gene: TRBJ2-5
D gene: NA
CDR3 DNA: TGTGCCAGCAGCTCAGGGGCGAACCGGTGGGAGACCCAGTACTTC
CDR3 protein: CASSSGANRWETQYF

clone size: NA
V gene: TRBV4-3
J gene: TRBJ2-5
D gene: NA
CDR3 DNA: TGCGCCAGCAGCCCAGGGCCCGGTCGCCAAGAGACCCAGTACTTC
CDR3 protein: CASSPGPGRQETQYF

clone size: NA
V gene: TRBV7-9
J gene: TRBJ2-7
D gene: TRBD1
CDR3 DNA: TGTGCCAGCAGCTTGACCGGGACAGGGCGTTACGAGCAGTACTTC
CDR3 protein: CASSLTGTGRYEQYF

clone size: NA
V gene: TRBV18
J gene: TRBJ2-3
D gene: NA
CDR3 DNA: TGTGCCAGCCCCGACCCCGGGAGCCCAAGGAGGACAGATACGCAGTATTTT
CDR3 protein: CASPDPGSPRRTDTQYF

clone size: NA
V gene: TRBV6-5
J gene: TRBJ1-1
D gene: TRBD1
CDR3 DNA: TGTGCCAGCAGATACGGGACAGGGAAAGTTGAAGCTTTCTTT
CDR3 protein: CASRYGTGKVEAFF

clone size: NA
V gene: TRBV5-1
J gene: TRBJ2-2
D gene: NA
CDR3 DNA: TGCGCCAGCAGCTTGGTCGGGGGGCGCGGCGCCGGGGAGCTGTTTTTT
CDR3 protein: CASSLVGGRGAGELFF

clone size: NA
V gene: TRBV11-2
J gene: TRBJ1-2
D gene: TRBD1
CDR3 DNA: TGTGCCAGCAGCTTAGGAGTAGGGACAGCGGGTCGTGGCTACACCTTC
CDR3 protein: CASSLGVGTAGRGYTF

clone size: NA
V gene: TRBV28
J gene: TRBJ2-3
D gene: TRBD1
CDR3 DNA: TGTGCCAGCAGTTTAGGGGACAGGGTTGGTCCGCAGTATTTT
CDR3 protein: CASSLGDRVGPQYF

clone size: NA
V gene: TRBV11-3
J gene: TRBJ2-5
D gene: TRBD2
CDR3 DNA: TGTGCCAGCAGTCGGGGGGGGGAGACCCAGTACTTC
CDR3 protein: CASSRGGETQYF

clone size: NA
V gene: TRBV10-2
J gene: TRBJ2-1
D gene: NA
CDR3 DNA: TGCGCCAGCAGTGATCAAAATGGGCCCAATGAGCAGTTCTTC
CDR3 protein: CASSDQNGPNEQFF

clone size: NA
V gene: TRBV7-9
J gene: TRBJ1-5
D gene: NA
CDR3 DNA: TGTGCCAGCAGCTTACCGGGGGATCAGCCCCAGCATTTT
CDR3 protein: CASSLPGDQPQHF

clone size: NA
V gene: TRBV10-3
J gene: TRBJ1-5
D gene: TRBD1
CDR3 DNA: TGTGCCATCGGGGACCTGACAGGGAATGGCAATCAGCCCCAGCATTTT
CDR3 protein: CAIGDLTGNGNQPQHF

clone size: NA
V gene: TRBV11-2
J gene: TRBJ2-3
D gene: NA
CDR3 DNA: TGTGCCAGCAGCCTGGACAGCCCTAGCACAGATACGCAGTATTTT
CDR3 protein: CASSLDSPSTDTQYF

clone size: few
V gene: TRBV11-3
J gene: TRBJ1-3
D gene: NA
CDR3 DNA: TGTGCCAGCAGCTTAGAGGACTGGTATTCTGGAAACACCATATATTTT
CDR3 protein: CASSLEDWYSGNTIYF

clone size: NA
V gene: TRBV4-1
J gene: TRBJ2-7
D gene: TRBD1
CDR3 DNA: TGCGCCAGCAGTAGGATCACAGGGGCGCTAGAGCAGTACTTC
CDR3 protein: CASSRITGALEQYF

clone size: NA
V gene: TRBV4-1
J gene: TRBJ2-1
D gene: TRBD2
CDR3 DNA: TGCGCCAGCAGCCACCAAGCGGGAGTTTCCTACAATGAGCAGTTCTTC
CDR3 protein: CASSHQAGVSYNEQFF

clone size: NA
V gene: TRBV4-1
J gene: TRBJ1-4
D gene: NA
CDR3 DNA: TGCGCCAGCAGCCAGGAACAGGCAACTAATGAAAAACTGTTTTTT
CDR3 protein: CASSQEQATNEKLFF

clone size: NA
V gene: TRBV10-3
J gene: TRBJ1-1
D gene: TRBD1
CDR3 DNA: TGTGCCATCAGTAATGGACAGGGATTAACTTCTGAAGCTTTCTTT
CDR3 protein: CAISNGQGLTSEAFF

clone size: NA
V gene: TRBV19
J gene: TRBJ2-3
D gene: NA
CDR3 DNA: TGTGCCAGTCGAAACAGAAGCACAGATACGCAGTATTTT
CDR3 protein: CASRNRSTDTQYF

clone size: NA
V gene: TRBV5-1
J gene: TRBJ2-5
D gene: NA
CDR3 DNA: TGCGCCAGCAGAACGGGGGGCAGCGAAGAGACCCAGTACTTC
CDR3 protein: CASRTGGSEETQYF

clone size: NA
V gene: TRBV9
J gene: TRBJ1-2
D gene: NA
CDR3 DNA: TGTGCCAGCAGCGTAAGGGACTCCTGGGCCGGGGGCTACACCTTC
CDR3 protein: CASSVRDSWAGGYTF

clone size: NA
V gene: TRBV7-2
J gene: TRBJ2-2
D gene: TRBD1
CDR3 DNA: TGTGCCAGCAGCTTAGACGTCCAGGGGGCGAACACCGGGGAGCTGTTTTTT
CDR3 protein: CASSLDVQGANTGELFF

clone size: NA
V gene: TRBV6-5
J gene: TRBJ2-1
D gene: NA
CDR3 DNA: TGTGCCAGCAGTTACTCAGACAGGCCCTCCTACAATGAGCAGTTCTTC
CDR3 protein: CASSYSDRPSYNEQFF

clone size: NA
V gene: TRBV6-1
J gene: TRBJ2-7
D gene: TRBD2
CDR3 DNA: TGTGCCACCGGGACTAGCGCCGCCCGGATTGGCGAGCAGTACTTC
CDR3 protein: CATGTSAARIGEQYF

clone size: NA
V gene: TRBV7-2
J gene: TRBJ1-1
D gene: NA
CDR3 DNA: TGTGCCAGCAGCTTAGGGGGAGTCTCGAACACTGAAGCTTTCTTT
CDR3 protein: CASSLGGVSNTEAFF

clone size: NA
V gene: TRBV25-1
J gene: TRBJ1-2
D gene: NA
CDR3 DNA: TGTGCCAGCAGCCATCGGGGGTCGGGCAAGGAAGGCTACACCTTC
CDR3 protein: CASSHRGSGKEGYTF

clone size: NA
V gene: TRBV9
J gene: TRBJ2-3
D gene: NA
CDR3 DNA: TGTGCCAGCAGCGTAACAGGGTCAGTTAGCACAGATACGCAGTATTTT
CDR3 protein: CASSVTGSVSTDTQYF

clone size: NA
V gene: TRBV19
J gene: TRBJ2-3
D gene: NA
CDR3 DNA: TGTGCCAGCCGCGGGGATACAGATACGCAGTATTTT
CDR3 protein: CASRGDTDTQYF

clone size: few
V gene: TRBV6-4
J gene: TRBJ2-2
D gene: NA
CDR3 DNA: TGTGCCAGCAGTGACGGGCCCACCGGGGAGCTGTTTTTT
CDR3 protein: CASSDGPTGELFF

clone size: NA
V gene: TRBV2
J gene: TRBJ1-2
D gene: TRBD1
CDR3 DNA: TGTGCCAGCAGTGGATTCTCGGGACAGGGGGGCGGCTACACCTTC
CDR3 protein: CASSGFSGQGGGYTF